The 17 T cell receptor beta chains below all came from one sample that was sequenced in a study of shared clonotypes between healthy human individuals (dated by TCRdb to the early 2020s). Receptor amplification or capture employed the immunoSEQ multiplex PCR assay. TCRdb's version of the immuneACCESS table is confined to in-frame rearrangements and falls short of the full clone set. An unresolved V gene accounts for under half of the shortfall where checked; the remainder is of unknown origin. For this sample the table gives millions of clones, of which 80% to 95% were detected only once. The ten most abundant clones make up 0.35% to 0.45% of the sample. The sequencing input was naive CD4+ T cells from PBMCs. The sample's cell subset or site label is to be understood as: CD45RA+ positively selected. All receptors come from a young man in good health. Some clones in this sample may be carry-over from other donors' samples.

The V call is TRBV2, the J call TRBJ2-5, with a weak D call TRBD1 (5 bases). The CDR3 is made up of 17 amino acids. CDR1 and CDR2 from the germline V gene are SNHLY and FYNNEI. The germline V and J ends were trimmed by 3 bases and 3 bases, with 20 bases remaining between them. This CDR3 reads CASSDISIGDREETQYF. CDR3 in DNA: TGTGCCAGCAGTGACATAAGTATTGGCGACAGAGAAGAGACCCAGTACTTC.

The chain joins TRBV5-4 to TRBJ1-1, with D possibly being TRBD1 (5 bases). The germline CDR1 and CDR2 sequences are SGHNT and YYREEE (reference sequence). Between the trimmed V and J ends, which lost 4 bases and 4 bases, there was a span of 14 bases. The CDR3 sequence is 14 residues long. The CDR3 reads CASSPSGTATEAFF. The CDR3 DNA reads as TGTGCCAGCAGCCCATCGGGGACCGCCACTGAAGCTTTCTTT. Full variable domain (rest looked up from reference TRBV5-4 and TRBJ1-1): ETGVTQSPTHLIKTRGQQVTLRCSSQSGHNTVSWYQQALGQGPQFIFQYYREEENGRGNFPPRFSGLQFPNYSSELNVNALELDDSALYLCASSPSGTATEAFFGQGTRLTVV.

The V and J genes are TRBV4-1 and TRBJ1-1; D call uncertain. Trimming stripped 3 bases from V and 0 bases from J, with 11 bases between. In germline, CDR1 is MGHRA, CDR2 YSYEKL. This CDR3 contains 15 residues. The CDR3 bases are TGCGCCAGCAGCCAGGGCGGGCACATGAACACTGAAGCTTTCTTT. Translation gives CASSQGGHMNTEAFF.

This chain connects TRBV5-4 to TRBJ1-2; TRBD1 matches 8 bases. CDR1 is SGHNT and CDR2 is YYREEE in the germline V gene (reference sequence). CDR3 size: 13 residues. The trim removed 5 bases at V and 8 bases at J, leaving 8 bases unmatched. The CDR3 protein is CASRLTGAGGYTF. CDR3 sequence (DNA): TGTGCCAGCAGATTGACAGGGGCGGGAGGCTACACCTTC.

V usage is TRBV5-5 and J usage is TRBJ2-7; D possibly corresponds to TRBD2 (5 bases). The CDR3 loop spans 15 amino acids. CDR1 SGHKS and CDR2 YYEKEE come from the germline V gene (reference sequence). The V end was cut by 4 bases, the J end by 3 bases, with 17 bases between. This CDR3 reads CASSPNAGPFYEQYF. CDR3 nucleotide sequence: TGTGCCAGCAGCCCCAACGCGGGTCCTTTCTACGAGCAGTACTTC.

The J gene is TRBJ2-7, the V gene TRBV7-9, with 7 bases lining up with TRBD1. The V gene's germline CDR1 is SEHNR and CDR2 FQNEAQ (reference sequence). V gave up 6 bases and J gave up 6 bases; unmatched junction bases: 11. The CDR3 has 14 residues. In nucleotides, the CDR3 is TGTGCCAGCAGATCCGGACAGGATTTTGTCGAGCAGTACTTC. Its translation is CASRSGQDFVEQYF. Supplemented by reference TRBV7-9 and TRBJ2-7, the full variable domain reads DTGVSQNPRHKITKRGQNVTFRCDPISEHNRLYWYRQTLGQGPEFLTYFQNEAQLEKSRLLSDRFSAERPKGSFSTLEIQRTEQGDSAMYLCASRSGQDFVEQYFGPGTRLTVT.

The chain employs TRBV6-5 and TRBJ2-7, with 12 bases fitting TRBD2. Germline lookup yields CDR1 MNHEY and CDR2 SVGAGI. V gave up 7 bases and J gave up 2 bases; unmatched junction bases: 6. CDR3 length: 15 amino acids. The DNA of the CDR3 is TGTGCCAGCACCAGGACTAGCGGGACTCCCTACGAGCAGTACTTC. Its protein is CASTRTSGTPYEQYF.

This chain joins TRBV5-4 and TRBJ1-1; a possible D gene is TRBD1 (5 bases). The V end was cut by 7 bases, the J end by 1 base, with 8 bases between. The V gene's germline CDR1 is SGHNT and CDR2 YYREEE (reference sequence). The length of the CDR3 is 12 residues. Here the CDR3 DNA reads TGTGCCAGCGGGGCGGGGAACACTGAAGCTTTCTTT. Translation gives CASGAGNTEAFF. The variable domain in full, with the rest retrieved from reference TRBV5-4 and TRBJ1-1, is ETGVTQSPTHLIKTRGQQVTLRCSSQSGHNTVSWYQQALGQGPQFIFQYYREEENGRGNFPPRFSGLQFPNYSSELNVNALELDDSALYLCASGAGNTEAFFGQGTRLTVV.

V gene TRBV28 combines with J gene TRBJ1-5; no definite D call. This CDR3 spans 14 amino acids. The V and J ends lost 6 bases and 4 bases respectively, with 13 bases between them. Germline CDR1 and CDR2: MDHEN and SYDVKM. The CDR3 coding sequence is TGTGCCAGCAGCCGACATGGGGATAATCAGCCCCAGCATTTT. Residues: CASSRHGDNQPQHF.

The gene calls are TRBV28 and TRBJ2-7, with D unresolved. The germline V gene has CDR1 MDHEN and CDR2 SYDVKM. This CDR3 region has 16 residues. The V end lost 8 bases, the J end lost 0 bases, and 20 bases lay between the germline ends. CDR3 coding DNA: TGTGCCAGCTTCCCATCAGGTTTTACGAGCTCCTACGAGCAGTACTTC. The encoded protein is CASFPSGFTSSYEQYF.

The rearrangement links TRBV5-5 to TRBJ1-1; D gene ambiguous. The CDR3 totals 14 residues. From germline, CDR1 is SGHKS and CDR2 YYEKEE (reference sequence). With 1 base removed from V and 5 bases from J, the gap between germline ends came to 12 bases. This CDR3 reads CASSLPIGSTEAFF. Here the CDR3 DNA reads TGTGCCAGCAGCTTGCCTATTGGAAGTACTGAAGCTTTCTTT.

The chain links TRBV28 to TRBJ2-5, with 7 nucleotides matching TRBD2. This CDR3 is 13 amino acids long. The junction had 4 bases not matched to a gene; V was cut back by 9 bases and J by 0 bases. Germline V CDR1 and CDR2: MDHEN, SYDVKM. CDR3 loop: CASTGTNQETQYF. The CDR3 nucleotides are TGTGCCAGTACCGGGACTAACCAAGAGACCCAGTACTTC.

The chain is built from TRBV29-1 and TRBJ2-1, with TRBD2 identical over 10 bases. CDR3 length: 16 amino acids. Trimming cost V 0 bases and J 8 bases; bases outside gene matches: 10. The germline CDR1 and CDR2 sequences are SQVTM and ANQGSEA. This chain's CDR3 is CSVEDAPGTSADEQFF. The DNA for the CDR3 is TGCAGCGTTGAAGATGCCCCCGGGACTAGCGCGGATGAGCAGTTCTTC.

V usage is TRBV5-4 and J usage is TRBJ1-3; no definite D call. CDR1 SGHNT and CDR2 YYREEE come from the germline V gene (reference sequence). Trimming took 1 base from V and 3 from J, leaving 5 bases between them. The CDR3 runs 13 residues. The CDR3 bases are TGTGCCAGCAGCTTGCGCATTGGAAACACCATATATTTT. Amino acid sequence: CASSLRIGNTIYF.

The CDR3 DNA reads TGCGCCAGCAGCTACGGAACAGGGGCGCGGGGCGAGCAGTACTTC. Translation: CASSYGTGARGEQYF. The chain employs TRBV5-1 and TRBJ2-7, with a possible D match to TRBD1 (7 bases). Germline V gene sequence: CDR1 SGHRS, CDR2 YFSETQ. With 3 bases removed from V and 6 bases from J, the gap between germline ends came to 19 bases. CDR3 length: 15 residues. Based on the CDR3 plus reference TRBV5-1 and TRBJ2-7, the full variable domain is KAGVTQTPRYLIKTRGQQVTLSCSPISGHRSVSWYQQTPGQGLQFLFEYFSETQRNKGNFPGRFSGRQFSNSRSEMNVSTLELGDSALYLCASSYGTGARGEQYFGPGTRLTVT.

As regards this clone: The sample holds other DNA sequences that translate to the same CDR3. The chain is built from TRBV5-1 and TRBJ2-5, with 7 bases fitting TRBD2. The CDR3 totals 14 residues. Trimming removed 0 bases from V and 3 bases from J; junction bases left unmatched: 2. Germline lookup yields CDR1 SGHRS and CDR2 YFSETQ. The CDR3 DNA reads as TGCGCCAGCAGCTTGGAGCGGGGAGAAGAGACCCAGTACTTC. It specifies CASSLERGEETQYF.

This chain joins TRBV30 and TRBJ1-1; TRBD1 aligns across 9 bases. V was clipped by 4 bases and J by 5 bases; unmatched bases: 8. Germline V CDR1 and CDR2: GTSNPN, SVGIG (reference sequence). The CDR3 sequence is 14 residues long. CDR3 amino acids: CAWIFGTGITEAFF. The CDR3 region has the DNA TGTGCCTGGATTTTTGGGACAGGGATAACTGAAGCTTTCTTT.